This TCR beta chain originates from a study of cytomegalovirus exposure and HLA in healthy donors. About the research overall: Caucasian-associated ancestry cluster membership applied to about 83% of several hundred genotyped donors.

To note about this clone: What it recognizes is unknown.

After removal of 6 bases from V and 6 bases from J, the junction contained 16 bases not matched to a gene. Germline V CDR1 and CDR2: MNHEY, SMNVEV (reference sequence). There are 18 residues in the CDR3. Primers included in the PCR were 60 Vbeta and 13 Jbeta primers. The method was immunoSEQ multiplex PCR; TCRdb's version includes in-frame clones alone and lacks a portion of them. The sample table includes about 170,000 clones. Study-wide results and caveats: In a later analysis, most CMV-associated TCR beta chains appeared HLA-restricted. For most TCR beta V segments, an earlier analysis put the productive rate at about 87% or about 30% of the time.

The TCR originated in a woman between 18 and 29 years old in good health and CMV-seropositive. The sequenced sample consisted of PBMCs. The J gene is TRBJ2-2, the V gene TRBV27, with 10 bases that match TRBD1. The CDR3 DNA is TGTGCCAGCAGCGCCTCACCGGGACAGGGGATGGGGTCCGGGGAGCTGTTTTTT. Translated, it gives CASSASPGQGMGSGELFF.